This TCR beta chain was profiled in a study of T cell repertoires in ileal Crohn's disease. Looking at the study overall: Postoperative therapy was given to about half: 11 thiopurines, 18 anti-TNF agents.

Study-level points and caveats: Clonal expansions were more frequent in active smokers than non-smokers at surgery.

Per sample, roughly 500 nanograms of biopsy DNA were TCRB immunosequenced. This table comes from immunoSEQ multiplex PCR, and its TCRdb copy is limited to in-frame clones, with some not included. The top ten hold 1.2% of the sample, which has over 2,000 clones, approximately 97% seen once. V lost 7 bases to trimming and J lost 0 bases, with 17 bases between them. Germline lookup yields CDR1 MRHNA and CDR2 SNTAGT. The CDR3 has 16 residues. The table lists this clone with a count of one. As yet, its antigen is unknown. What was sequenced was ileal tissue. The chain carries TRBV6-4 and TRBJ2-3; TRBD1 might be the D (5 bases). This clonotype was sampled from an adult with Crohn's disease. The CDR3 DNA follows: TGTGCCAGCACTCCGGAAGGACACCCTAGCACAGATACGCAGTATTTT. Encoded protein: CASTPEGHPSTDTQYF.